This TCR beta chain was found in a study of human T cells and chemical hapten exposure. TCRdb analysed the RACE reads with MiXCR anew, one entry per CDR3 protein. The data show about 41,000 distinct CDR3 sequences, about 3.5% seen once. Broader study findings: Those TCRs sitting above 1 in 1000 frequency stayed the same with DPC sensitization.

Noted time point: patch test 2, 6 weeks after DPC sensitization. Treatment meaning: therapeutic diphenylcyclopropenone sensitization with weekly scalp DPC. Germline V gene lookup returns CDR1 GTSNPN and CDR2 SVGIG (reference sequence). This CDR3 region has 12 residues. V shed 1 base and J shed 12 bases, with 16 bases lying between them. This clonotype was seen many times. Its antigen is currently unknown. This rearrangement joins TRBV30 to TRBJ2-7, with D tentatively TRBD2 (5 bases). This clonotype originated in a man in his forties with alopecia areata. Some clones in this sample may be carry-over from other donors' samples. The sequences come from whole blood, collected in connection with sensitization to the hapten diphenylcyclopropenone (DPC). DNA for the CDR3: TGTGCCTGGAGTGGCCTCGGGAAGGATCGGTACTTC. Translation gives CAWSGLGKDRYF. The variable domain in full, with the rest retrieved from reference TRBV30 and TRBJ2-7, is SQTIHQWPATLVQPVGSPLSLECTVEGTSNPNLYWYRQAAGRGLQLLFYSVGIGQISSEVPQNLSASRPQDRQFILSSKKLLLSDSGFYLCAWSGLGKDRYFGPGTRLTVT.